The following is a T cell receptor beta chain sequence with its context. Its antigen remains unidentified. The sample originates from a study of T cell responses to AZD1222 COVID-19 vaccine. The wider study: Whether given at about 4 or about 12 weeks, second doses were pooled.

Profiling relied on immunoSEQ multiplex PCR, and the TCRdb table lists in-frame clones only, not all of them. The table lists some 120,000 clones, around 92% of them singletons. CDR1 SGHTA and CDR2 FQGTGA come from the germline V gene. The ends were cut back, 2 bases at V and 3 bases at J, with 6 bases in the middle. CDR3 length equals 13 residues. Overall study results and limits: Donors skewed white British and female; clonal diversity was possibly underestimated. Spike-specific TCR repertoires showed rising breadth and depth after two AZD1222 doses. Baseline seropositives among AZD1222 recipients totaled only 6 or 7.

This chain uses TRBV7-3 with TRBJ2-3; no clear D. The TCR comes from an adult in good health. Here the sequenced sample was peripheral blood, taken on day 0 of AZD1222 vaccination. The CDR3 loop reads CASSLSVTDTQYF. CDR3 bases: TGTGCCAGCAGCTTATCAGTTACAGATACGCAGTATTTT.